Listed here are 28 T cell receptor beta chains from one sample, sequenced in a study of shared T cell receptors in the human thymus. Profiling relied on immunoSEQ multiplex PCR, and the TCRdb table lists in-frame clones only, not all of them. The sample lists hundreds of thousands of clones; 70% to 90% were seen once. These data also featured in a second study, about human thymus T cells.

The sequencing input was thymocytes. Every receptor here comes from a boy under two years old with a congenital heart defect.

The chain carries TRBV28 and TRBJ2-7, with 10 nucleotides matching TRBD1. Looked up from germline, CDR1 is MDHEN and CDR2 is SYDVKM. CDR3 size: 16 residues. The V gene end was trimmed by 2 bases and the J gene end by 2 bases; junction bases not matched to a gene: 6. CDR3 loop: CASSLRDRGWTYEQYF. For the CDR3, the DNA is TGTGCCAGCAGTTTACGGGACAGGGGTTGGACCTACGAGCAGTACTTC.

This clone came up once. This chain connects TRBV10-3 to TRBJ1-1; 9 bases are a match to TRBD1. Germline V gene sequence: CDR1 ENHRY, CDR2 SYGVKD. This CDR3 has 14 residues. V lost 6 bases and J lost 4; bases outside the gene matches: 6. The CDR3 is CAIRRTGGGTEAFF. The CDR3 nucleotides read TGTGCCATCAGACGAACAGGGGGCGGCACTGAAGCTTTCTTT.

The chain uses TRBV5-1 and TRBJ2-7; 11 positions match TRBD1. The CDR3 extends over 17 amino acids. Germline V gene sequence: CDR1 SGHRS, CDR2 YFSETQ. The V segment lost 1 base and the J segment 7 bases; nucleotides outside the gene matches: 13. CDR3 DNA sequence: TGCGCCAGCAGCTTGTTAGAGGGACAGGGGGGCGAGGGGGAGCAGTACTTC. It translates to CASSLLEGQGGEGEQYF.

The DNA for the CDR3 is TGCGCCAGCAGCTTTAAGGGGGGGCCCTCTGGGGCCAACGTCCTGACTTTC. Protein sequence: CASSFKGGPSGANVLTF. The chain has TRBV5-1 and TRBJ2-6; maybe TRBD2 (7 bases). With 2 bases removed from V and 0 bases from J, the gap between germline ends came to 12 bases. Germline CDR1 is SGHRS and CDR2 is YFSETQ. This CDR3 comprises 17 residues.

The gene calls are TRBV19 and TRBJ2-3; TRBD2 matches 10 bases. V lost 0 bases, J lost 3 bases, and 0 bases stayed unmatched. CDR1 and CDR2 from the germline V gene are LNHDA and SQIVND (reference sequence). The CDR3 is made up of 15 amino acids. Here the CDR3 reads CASSIEAGGTDTQYF. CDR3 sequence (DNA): TGTGCCAGTAGTATAGAAGCGGGAGGGACAGATACGCAGTATTTT.

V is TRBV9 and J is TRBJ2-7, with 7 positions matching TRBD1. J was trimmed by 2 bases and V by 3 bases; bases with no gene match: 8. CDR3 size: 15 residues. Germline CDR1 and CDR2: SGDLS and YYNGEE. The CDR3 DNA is TGTGCCAGCAGCGGACAGGGTCTCTCTCCCTACGAGCAGTACTTC. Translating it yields CASSGQGLSPYEQYF.

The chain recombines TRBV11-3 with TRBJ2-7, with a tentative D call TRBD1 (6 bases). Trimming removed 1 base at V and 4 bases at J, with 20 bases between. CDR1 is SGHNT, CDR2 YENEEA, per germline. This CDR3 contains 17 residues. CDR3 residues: CASSLVPSGTRVYEQYF. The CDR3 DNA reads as TGTGCCAGCAGCTTAGTCCCTTCCGGGACACGGGTTTACGAGCAGTACTTC.

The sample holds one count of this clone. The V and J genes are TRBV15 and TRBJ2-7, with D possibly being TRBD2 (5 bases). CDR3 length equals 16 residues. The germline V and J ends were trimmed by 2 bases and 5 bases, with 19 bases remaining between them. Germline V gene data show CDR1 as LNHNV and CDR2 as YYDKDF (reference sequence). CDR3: CATSRKDSGSPNEQYF. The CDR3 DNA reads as TGTGCCACCAGCAGAAAGGACTCGGGGAGCCCCAACGAGCAGTACTTC.

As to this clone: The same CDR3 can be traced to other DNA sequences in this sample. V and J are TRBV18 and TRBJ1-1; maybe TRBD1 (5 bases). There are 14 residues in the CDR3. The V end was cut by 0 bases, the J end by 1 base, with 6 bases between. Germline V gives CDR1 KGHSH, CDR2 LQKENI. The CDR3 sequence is CASSPPGGNTEAFF. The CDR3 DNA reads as TGTGCCAGCTCACCACCGGGGGGGAACACTGAAGCTTTCTTT.

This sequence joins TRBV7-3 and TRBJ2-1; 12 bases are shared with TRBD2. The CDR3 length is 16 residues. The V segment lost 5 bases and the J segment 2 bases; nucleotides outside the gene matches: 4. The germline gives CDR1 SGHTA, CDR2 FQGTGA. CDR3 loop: CASSLRTSGTYNEQFF. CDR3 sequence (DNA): TGTGCCAGCAGCCTACGGACTAGCGGGACCTACAATGAGCAGTTCTTC.

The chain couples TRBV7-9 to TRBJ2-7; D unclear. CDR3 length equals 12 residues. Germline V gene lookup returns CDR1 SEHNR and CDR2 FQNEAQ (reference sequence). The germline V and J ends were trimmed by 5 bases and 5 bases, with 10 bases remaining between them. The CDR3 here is CASSHKPNEQYF. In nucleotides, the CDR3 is TGTGCCAGCAGCCACAAACCCAACGAGCAGTACTTC.

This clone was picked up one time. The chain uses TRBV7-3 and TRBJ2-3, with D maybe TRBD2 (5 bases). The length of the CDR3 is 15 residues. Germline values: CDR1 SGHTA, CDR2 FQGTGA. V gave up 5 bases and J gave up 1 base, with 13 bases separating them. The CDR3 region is CASSPQEEGTDTQYF. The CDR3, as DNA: TGTGCCAGCAGCCCTCAAGAGGAGGGCACAGATACGCAGTATTTT.

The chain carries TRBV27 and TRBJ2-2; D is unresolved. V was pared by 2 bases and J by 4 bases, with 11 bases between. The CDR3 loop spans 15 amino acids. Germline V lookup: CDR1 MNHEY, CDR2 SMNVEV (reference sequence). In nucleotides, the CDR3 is TGTGCCAGCAGTTTAAAGAAACTCGCCACCGGGGAGCTGTTTTTT. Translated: CASSLKKLATGELFF.

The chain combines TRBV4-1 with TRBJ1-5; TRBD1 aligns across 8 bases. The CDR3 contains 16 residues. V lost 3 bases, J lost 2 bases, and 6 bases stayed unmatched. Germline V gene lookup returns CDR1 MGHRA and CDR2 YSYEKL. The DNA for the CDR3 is TGCGCCAGCAGCCAGGAAGGACAGGGAGGCAATCAGCCCCAGCATTTT. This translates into CASSQEGQGGNQPQHF.

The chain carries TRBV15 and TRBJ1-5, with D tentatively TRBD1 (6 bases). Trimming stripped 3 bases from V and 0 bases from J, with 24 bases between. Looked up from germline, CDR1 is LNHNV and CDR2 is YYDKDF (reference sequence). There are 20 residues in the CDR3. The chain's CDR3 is CATSRGRGRGRRISNQPQHF. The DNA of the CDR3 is TGTGCCACCAGCAGGGGAAGGGGCAGGGGCCGACGAATTAGCAATCAGCCCCAGCATTTT.

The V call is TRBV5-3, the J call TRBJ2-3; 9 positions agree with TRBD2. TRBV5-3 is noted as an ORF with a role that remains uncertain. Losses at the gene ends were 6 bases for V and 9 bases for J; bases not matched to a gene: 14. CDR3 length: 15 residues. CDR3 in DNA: TGTGCCAGAACACGGCTAGCGGGAAGAAACGGAACGCAGTATTTT. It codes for CARTRLAGRNGTQYF.

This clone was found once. The CDR3 nucleotides read TGTGCCAGCAGCCAAGAACCGCTTATGGACCCAGGGAACGATGAGCAGTTCTTC. Its protein is CASSQEPLMDPGNDEQFF. The chain employs TRBV14 and TRBJ2-1, with D maybe TRBD1 (5 bases). The germline V gene encodes CDR1 SGHDN and CDR2 FVKESK. This CDR3 has 18 residues. Trimming removed 0 bases at V and 8 bases at J, with 23 bases between.

The CDR3 is CASSHLAPDTQYF. In nucleotides, the CDR3 is TGCGCCAGCAGCCACCTGGCCCCAGATACGCAGTATTTT. The chain employs TRBV10-2 and TRBJ2-3, with unresolved D. The germline CDR1 and CDR2 sequences are WSHSY and SAAADI. The CDR3 consists of 13 residues. Trimming stripped 6 bases from V and 4 bases from J, with 11 bases between.

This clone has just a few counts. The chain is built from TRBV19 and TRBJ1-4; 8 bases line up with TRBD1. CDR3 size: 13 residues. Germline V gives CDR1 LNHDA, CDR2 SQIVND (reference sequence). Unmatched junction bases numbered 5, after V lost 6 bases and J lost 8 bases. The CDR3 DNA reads TGTGCCAGTAGGGACAGGGAAGCAGAAAAACTGTTTTTT. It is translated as CASRDREAEKLFF. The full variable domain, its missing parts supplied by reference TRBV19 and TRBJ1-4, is DGGITQSPKYLFRKEGQNVTLSCEQNLNHDAMYWYRQDPGQGLRLIYYSQIVNDFQKGDIAEGYSVSREKKESFPLTVTSAQKNPTAFYLCASRDREAEKLFFGSGTQLSVL.

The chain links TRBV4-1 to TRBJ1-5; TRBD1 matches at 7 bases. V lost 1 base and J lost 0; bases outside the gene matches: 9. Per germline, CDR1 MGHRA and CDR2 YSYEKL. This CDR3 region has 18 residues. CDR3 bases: TGCGCCAGCAGCCAAGCCCCACCGACAGGGTTTAGCAATCAGCCCCAGCATTTT. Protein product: CASSQAPPTGFSNQPQHF.

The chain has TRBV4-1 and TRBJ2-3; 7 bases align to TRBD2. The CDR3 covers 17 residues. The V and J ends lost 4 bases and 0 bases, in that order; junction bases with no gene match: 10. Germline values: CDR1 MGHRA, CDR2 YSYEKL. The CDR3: CASSLGASGTSTDTQYF. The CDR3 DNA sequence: TGCGCCAGCAGCCTAGGGGCTAGCGGTACTAGCACAGATACGCAGTATTTT.

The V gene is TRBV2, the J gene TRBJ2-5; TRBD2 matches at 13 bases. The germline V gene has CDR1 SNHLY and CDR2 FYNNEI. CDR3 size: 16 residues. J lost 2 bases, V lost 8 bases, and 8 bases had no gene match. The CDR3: CASGGLAGQNQETQYF. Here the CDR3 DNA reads TGTGCCAGCGGGGGACTAGCGGGACAAAATCAAGAGACCCAGTACTTC.

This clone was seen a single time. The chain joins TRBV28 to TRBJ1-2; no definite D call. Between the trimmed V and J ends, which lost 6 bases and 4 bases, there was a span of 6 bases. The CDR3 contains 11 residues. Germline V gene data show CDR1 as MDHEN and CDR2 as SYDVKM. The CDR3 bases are TGTGCCAGCAGGGGCCCCTATGGCTACACCTTC. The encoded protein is CASRGPYGYTF.

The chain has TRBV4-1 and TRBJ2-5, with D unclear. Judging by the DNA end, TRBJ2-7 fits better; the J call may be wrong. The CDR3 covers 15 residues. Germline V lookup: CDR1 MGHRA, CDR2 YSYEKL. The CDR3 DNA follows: TGCGCCAGCAGCCACGAACTCCTTCGATCCTACGAGCAGTACTTC. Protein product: CASSHELLRSYEQYF.

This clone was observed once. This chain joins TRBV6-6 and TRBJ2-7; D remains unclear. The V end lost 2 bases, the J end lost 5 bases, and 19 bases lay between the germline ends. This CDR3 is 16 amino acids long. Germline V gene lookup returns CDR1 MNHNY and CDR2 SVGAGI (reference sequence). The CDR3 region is CASSYTRQSAFHEQYF. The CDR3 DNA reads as TGTGCCAGCAGTTACACCCGACAATCCGCCTTCCACGAGCAGTACTTC.

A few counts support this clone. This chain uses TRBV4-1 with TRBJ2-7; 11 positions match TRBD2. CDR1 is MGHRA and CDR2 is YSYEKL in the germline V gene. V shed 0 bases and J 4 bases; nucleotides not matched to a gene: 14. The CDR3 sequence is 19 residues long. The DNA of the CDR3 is TGCGCCAGCAGCCAAGAGGGACTAGCGGCGCCATACACCTTTTACGAGCAGTACTTC. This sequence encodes CASSQEGLAAPYTFYEQYF.

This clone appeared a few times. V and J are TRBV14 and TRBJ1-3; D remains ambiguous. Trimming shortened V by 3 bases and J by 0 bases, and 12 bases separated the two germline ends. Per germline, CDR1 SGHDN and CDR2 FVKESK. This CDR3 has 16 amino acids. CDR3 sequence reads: CASSQWAAFSGNTIYF. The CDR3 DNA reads TGTGCCAGCAGCCAGTGGGCCGCATTCTCTGGAAACACCATATATTTT.

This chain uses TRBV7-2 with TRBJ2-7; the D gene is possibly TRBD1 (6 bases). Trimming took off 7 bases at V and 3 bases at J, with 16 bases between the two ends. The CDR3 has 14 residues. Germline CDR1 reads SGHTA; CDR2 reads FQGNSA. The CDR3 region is CASTPKDRNYEQYF. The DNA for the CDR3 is TGTGCCAGCACCCCTAAGGACAGAAACTACGAGCAGTACTTC.